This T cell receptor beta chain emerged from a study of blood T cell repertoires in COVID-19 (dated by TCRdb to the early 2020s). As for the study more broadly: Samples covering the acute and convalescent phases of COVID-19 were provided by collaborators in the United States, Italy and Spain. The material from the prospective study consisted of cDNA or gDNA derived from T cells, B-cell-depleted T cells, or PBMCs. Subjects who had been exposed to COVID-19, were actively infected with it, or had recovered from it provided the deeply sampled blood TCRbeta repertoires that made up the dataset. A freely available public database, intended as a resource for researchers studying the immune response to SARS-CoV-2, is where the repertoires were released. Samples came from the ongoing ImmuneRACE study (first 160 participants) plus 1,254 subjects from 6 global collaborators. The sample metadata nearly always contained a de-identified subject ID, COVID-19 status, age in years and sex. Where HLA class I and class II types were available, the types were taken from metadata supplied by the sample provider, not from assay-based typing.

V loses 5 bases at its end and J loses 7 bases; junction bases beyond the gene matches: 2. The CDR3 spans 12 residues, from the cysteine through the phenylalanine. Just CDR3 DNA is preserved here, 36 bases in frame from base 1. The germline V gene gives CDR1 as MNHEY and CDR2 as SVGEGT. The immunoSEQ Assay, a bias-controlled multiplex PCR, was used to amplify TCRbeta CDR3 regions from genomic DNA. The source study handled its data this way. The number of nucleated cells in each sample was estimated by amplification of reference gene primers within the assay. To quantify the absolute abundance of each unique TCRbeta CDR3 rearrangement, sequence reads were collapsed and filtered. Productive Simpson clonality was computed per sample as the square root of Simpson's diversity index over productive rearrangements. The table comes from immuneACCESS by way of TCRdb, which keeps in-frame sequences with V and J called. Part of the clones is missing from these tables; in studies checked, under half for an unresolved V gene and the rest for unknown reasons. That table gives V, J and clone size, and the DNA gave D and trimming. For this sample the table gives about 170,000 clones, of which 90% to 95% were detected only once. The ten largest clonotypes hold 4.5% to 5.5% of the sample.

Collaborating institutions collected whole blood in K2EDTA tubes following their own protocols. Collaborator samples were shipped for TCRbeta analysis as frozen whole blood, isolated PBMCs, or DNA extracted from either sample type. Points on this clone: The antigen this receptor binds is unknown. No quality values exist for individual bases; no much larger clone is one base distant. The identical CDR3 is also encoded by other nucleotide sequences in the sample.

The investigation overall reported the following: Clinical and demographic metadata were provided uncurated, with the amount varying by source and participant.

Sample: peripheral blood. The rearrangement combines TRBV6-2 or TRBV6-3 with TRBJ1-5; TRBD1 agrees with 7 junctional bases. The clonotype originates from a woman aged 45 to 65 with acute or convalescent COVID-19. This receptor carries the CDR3 CASSPGGQPQHF. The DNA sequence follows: TGTGCCAGCAGTCCAGGGGGACAGCCCCAGCATTTT.